This TCR beta chain was observed in a study of T-cell memory formation after mild COVID-19. Study results and limitations: A second wave of clones peaked on day 37, and their SARS-CoV-2 specificity went unconfirmed.

The CDR3 is 13 amino acids. CDR1 is SGDLS, CDR2 YYNGEE, per germline. V shed 3 bases, J shed 8 bases, and the junction held 4 bases outside the gene matches. About this clonotype: Its specificity is not known.

cDNA libraries for TCR alpha and TCR beta, carrying sample barcodes and UMIs, came from 5'RACE with constant-segment primers. TCRdb re-called the 5' RACE reads through MiXCR, storing one row per CDR3 protein. The sample comprises under 300,000 distinct CDR3 sequences, over 15% of which are singletons, and 3.5% rests with the top ten. The receptor's source is a man aged 18 to 29 who had mild COVID-19 (a few samples of this study predate the infection). Cell type and time point are not known. Sequencing used PBMCs or a T cell subset sorted from them (not recorded which). The rearrangement uses TRBV9 and TRBJ1-4, with 7 bases aligning to TRBD1. CDR3 region: CASSGQGGEKLFF. CDR3 in DNA: TGTGCCAGCAGCGGACAGGGCGGCGAAAAACTGTTTTTT.